The clone carrying this TCR beta chain was recorded a few times. Antigen: not known. Method: immunoSEQ multiplex PCR; TCRdb's copy keeps in-frame clones and lacks some. Of roughly 2,200 clones listed, about 61% are singletons. The record originates from a study of tissue T cells after allogeneic stem cell transplantation. This CDR3 is 14 amino acids long. Germline-derived CDR1 and CDR2 are SGHRS and YFSETQ. Trimming stripped 5 bases from V and 2 bases from J, with 13 bases between. Regarding the study as a whole: Few T cell clones were shared across patients, but motif clusters showed tissue-specific shared signatures.

Adult allogeneic hematopoietic cell transplant recipients with steroid-refractory graft-versus-host disease were prospectively enrolled for research autopsy. Median post-mortem interval was about 10 hours for GI, liver, skin and lymphoid tissues. The source was ileal tissue, collected at autopsy. This sequence joins TRBV5-1 and TRBJ1-1; no clear D. The TCR comes from a male patient aged 60 or older with steroid-refractory graft-versus-host disease after an allogeneic stem cell transplant. Some T cells may originate from the graft donor. This chain's CDR3 is CASRPEVGNTEAFF. CDR3 coding DNA: TGCGCCAGCAGACCGGAAGTGGGAAACACTGAAGCTTTCTTT.